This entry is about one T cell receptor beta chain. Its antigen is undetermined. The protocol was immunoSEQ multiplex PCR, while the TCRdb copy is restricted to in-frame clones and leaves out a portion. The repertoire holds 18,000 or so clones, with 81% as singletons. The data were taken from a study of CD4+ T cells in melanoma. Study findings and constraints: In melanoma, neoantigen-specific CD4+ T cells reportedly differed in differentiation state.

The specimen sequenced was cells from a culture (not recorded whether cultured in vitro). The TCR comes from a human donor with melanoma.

This CDR3 reads CASSVVQDSPLHF. The CDR3 nucleotides read TGTGCCAGCAGCGTAGTTCAAGATTCACCCCTCCACTTT. This chain links TRBV9 with TRBJ1-6; D is undetermined. The V gene's germline CDR1 is SGDLS and CDR2 YYNGEE. The CDR3 is 13 residues long. The V and J ends lost 0 bases and 8 bases respectively, with 6 bases between them.